This entry lists 32 T cell receptor beta chains sequenced from one sample in a study of blood T cells in healthy people across ages. Using a J-beta primer mix together with a sample-barcoded 5' primer, a second PCR was run for roughly 6 to 11 cycles. Using its own MiXCR run on the 5' RACE reads, TCRdb lists one record per CDR3 protein. The sample has over 1,500,000 distinct CDR3 sequences; roughly 52% are singletons. Sequencing was carried out using blood. These receptor sequences come from a woman aged 40-49 years in good health.

This clonotype was recorded only once. The gene calls are TRBV7-2 and TRBJ2-7; D remains ambiguous. Germline V gene sequence: CDR1 SGHTA, CDR2 FQGNSA. Deletions cut 4 bases from V and 6 bases from J, with 16 bases between. The CDR3 is 14 amino acids. In nucleotides, the CDR3 is TGTGCCAGCAGCTCGCGCGCGCACGCATCCGAGCAGTACTTC. Protein sequence: CASSSRAHASEQYF.

This clonotype was counted a few times. J is TRBJ1-4 and V is TRBV12-3 or TRBV12-4, with D perhaps TRBD1 (5 bases). CDR3 length: 13 residues. The V gene lost 6 bases and the J gene lost 7 bases, with 12 bases spanning the gap. The CDR3 loop is CASRATVSEKLFF. The CDR3 DNA reads as TGTGCCAGCAGGGCGACAGTGTCTGAAAAACTGTTTTTT.

This clonotype showed up just a few times. The chain recombines TRBV5-1 with TRBJ1-4; a possible D gene is TRBD1 (5 bases). V lost 0 bases, J lost 2 bases, and 26 bases lay in between. The CDR3 is 21 residues long. Germline V gene data show CDR1 as SGHRS and CDR2 as YFSETQ. The CDR3 DNA reads TGCGCCAGCAGCTTGGCGTTTGGGCAGGGAGCCACCAGCGCCACTAATGAAAAACTGTTTTTT. This gives the protein CASSLAFGQGATSATNEKLFF.

The chain couples TRBV20-1 to TRBJ2-5, with 7 nucleotides matching TRBD1. V gave up 8 bases and J gave up 1 base; unmatched junction bases: 7. The germline CDR1 and CDR2 sequences are DFQATT and SNEGSKA (reference sequence). The CDR3 runs to 13 residues. CDR3 DNA: TGCAGTACCTGGGGACAGACCCAAGAGACCCAGTACTTC. It specifies CSTWGQTQETQYF.

The V gene is TRBV6-5, the J gene TRBJ1-2, with D possibly TRBD1 on 5 matching bases. CDR1 MNHEY and CDR2 SVGAGI come from the germline V gene. V dropped 8 bases and J dropped 8 bases, with 12 bases sitting between them. The CDR3 is 11 amino acids. This CDR3 is CASGQGRGYTF. CDR3 in DNA: TGTGCCAGCGGGCAGGGAAGAGGCTACACCTTC.

The chain carries TRBV28 and TRBJ1-1; 11 positions match TRBD1. This CDR3 comprises 18 residues. V lost 4 bases and J lost 1; bases outside the gene matches: 11. In germline, CDR1 is MDHEN, CDR2 SYDVKM. The CDR3: CASSWTPGQGVWNTEAFF. The CDR3 region has the DNA TGTGCCAGCAGTTGGACACCGGGACAGGGGGTGTGGAACACTGAAGCTTTCTTT.

The rearrangement links TRBV11-1 to TRBJ1-1; 8 bases align to TRBD1. The CDR3 length is 14 residues. Trimming took 4 bases from V and 1 from J; bases not matched to a gene: 2. In germline, CDR1 is SGHAT, CDR2 FQDESV (reference sequence). CDR3 region: CASSWTGPNTEAFF. The CDR3 DNA is TGTGCCAGCAGCTGGACAGGGCCGAACACTGAAGCTTTCTTT. Looking up the rest from reference TRBV11-1 and TRBJ1-1 gives the full variable domain: EAEVAQSPRYKITEKSQAVAFWCDPISGHATLYWYRQILGQGPELLVQFQDESVVDDSQLPKDRFSAERLKGVDSTLKIQPAELGDSAMYLCASSWTGPNTEAFFGQGTRLTVV.

This chain uses TRBV4-3 with TRBJ2-1; no reliable D call. The ends were cut back, 0 bases at V and 6 bases at J, with 15 bases in the middle. CDR3 size: 16 residues. CDR1 is LGHNA and CDR2 is YSLEER in the germline V gene. This CDR3 reads CASSQDPQPGRNEQFF. Written as DNA, the CDR3 is TGCGCCAGCAGCCAAGATCCCCAACCAGGCCGCAATGAGCAGTTCTTC.

The J gene is TRBJ2-5, the V gene TRBV9, with a weak D call TRBD2 (5 bases). The CDR3 contains 16 residues. V shed 0 bases and J shed 1 base, with 13 bases lying between them. Germline-derived CDR1 and CDR2 are SGDLS and YYNGEE. CDR3 residues: CASSVAGSTPQETQYF. CDR3 in DNA: TGTGCCAGCAGCGTAGCGGGGTCGACCCCCCAAGAGACCCAGTACTTC.

The rearrangement links TRBV4-2 to TRBJ1-1; tentatively, D is TRBD1 (5 bases). Deletions cut 4 bases from V and 4 bases from J, with 10 bases between. The CDR3 runs 13 residues. Germline CDR1 reads LGHNA; CDR2 reads YNFKEQ. The CDR3 sequence is CASSRQRFTEAFF. CDR3 nucleotides: TGTGCCAGCAGCCGACAGCGATTCACTGAAGCTTTCTTT.

The chain recombines TRBV7-2 with TRBJ2-7; D perhaps matches TRBD1 (6 bases). The J call may be wrong; the DNA end is better matched by TRBJ2-5. This CDR3 is 15 amino acids long. Germline CDR1 SGHTA, CDR2 FQGNSA. CDR3 DNA sequence: TGTGCCAGCAGCTTAACACAGGGTTTTGGGGAGACCCAGTACTTC. Translation: CASSLTQGFGETQYF.

The genes are TRBV9 and TRBJ2-7; D is perhaps TRBD2 (6 bases). TRBJ2-5 matches the DNA end more closely, so the J call is doubtful. The V gene's germline CDR1 is SGDLS and CDR2 YYNGEE. This CDR3 comprises 14 residues. The CDR3 nucleotides read TGTGCCAGCAGCGTTGGCGGGGAGTTGGAGACCCAGTACTTC. This translates into CASSVGGELETQYF.

The V and J genes are TRBV4-1 and TRBJ2-6; D is unclear. The CDR3 is 15 residues long. The germline gives CDR1 MGHRA, CDR2 YSYEKL. The germline V and J ends were trimmed by 3 bases and 4 bases, with 10 bases remaining between them. Written as DNA, the CDR3 is TGCGCCAGCAGCCACAGTAGTGCCGGGGCCAACGTCCTGACTTTC. Its translation: CASSHSSAGANVLTF.

The chain has TRBV20-1 and TRBJ1-1; D ambiguous. The germline V gene encodes CDR1 DFQATT and CDR2 SNEGSKA (reference sequence). The CDR3 has 15 residues. The V and J ends lost 0 bases and 0 bases respectively, with 11 bases between them. CDR3 residues: CSARDASQVNTEAFF. The CDR3 nucleotides are TGCAGTGCTAGAGATGCAAGCCAGGTGAACACTGAAGCTTTCTTT.

V gene TRBV11-2 combines with J gene TRBJ1-5; D might be TRBD1 (6 bases). Per germline, CDR1 SGHAT and CDR2 FQNNGV. V lost 1 base, J lost 7 bases, and 14 bases lay in between. The CDR3 runs 15 residues. DNA of the CDR3: TGTGCCAGCAGCTTAGTCGGGGGCGTGGGACAGCCCCAGCATTTT. This translates into CASSLVGGVGQPQHF.

The rearrangement links TRBV19 to TRBJ1-2; D may be TRBD1 (5 bases). The CDR3 extends over 14 amino acids. V lost 1 base and J lost 4, with 10 bases in between. CDR1 and CDR2 (germline): LNHDA, SQIVND (reference sequence). As DNA, the CDR3 is TGTGCCAGTAGTATAGCTGGAGGGGTCTATGGCTACACCTTC. Translating it yields CASSIAGGVYGYTF.

In nucleotides, the CDR3 is TGTGCCAGCAGCCAACGGGCTAGCGAGGGTACGCAGTATTTT. Protein: CASSQRASEGTQYF. J is TRBJ2-3 and V is TRBV4-2, with D tentatively TRBD2 (6 bases). The V end lost 2 bases, the J end lost 8 bases, and 14 bases lay between the germline ends. Per germline, CDR1 LGHNA and CDR2 YNFKEQ. The CDR3 runs to 14 residues.

V is TRBV6-2 or TRBV6-3 and J is TRBJ1-5; D is unclear. Per the germline V gene, CDR1 is MNHEY and CDR2 is SVGEGT. CDR3 length: 13 residues. Trimming left V 7 bases short and J 4 bases short, with 11 bases between. This CDR3 is CASNTLGNQPQHF. Written as DNA, the CDR3 is TGTGCCAGCAACACCCTGGGAAATCAGCCCCAGCATTTT.

Of note for this clonotype: The junction and the germline gene differ at one end; a read error may be behind it. The rearrangement joins TRBV15 to TRBJ1-4, with no clear D. CDR3 length: 15 amino acids. Germline assignment: CDR1 LNHNV and CDR2 YYDKDF (reference sequence). CDR3 region: CATSREGRANERLFF. The CDR3 DNA sequence: TGTGCCACCAGCAGAGAAGGAAGGGCTAATGAAAGACTGTTTTTT.

To note about this clonotype: At one end the junction does not follow the germline gene, possibly because of a read error. The rearrangement links TRBV12-3 or TRBV12-4 to TRBJ2-1, with 13 bases aligning to TRBD2. The CDR3 totals 17 residues. CDR3 in amino acids: CASSPRTSGSSYDEQFF. DNA of the CDR3: TGTGCCAGCAGCCCCCGGACTAGCGGGAGCTCCTACGATGAGCAGTTCTTC.

This clonotype was picked up one time. The chain couples TRBV19 to TRBJ2-5, with TRBD1 matching 8 bases. The end of the DNA is better explained by TRBJ2-7, so the J call may be wrong. CDR1 is LNHDA, CDR2 SQIVND, per germline (reference sequence). This CDR3 region has 14 residues. The CDR3 spells CASSIQGARDEQYF. As DNA, the CDR3 is TGTGCCAGTAGTATACAGGGGGCTCGGGACGAGCAGTACTTC.

The chain recombines TRBV10-1 with TRBJ2-3; 7 bases are a match to TRBD2. Germline V gives CDR1 WNHNN, CDR2 SYGVQD (reference sequence). V lost 5 bases to trimming and J lost 1 base; unmatched junction nucleotides: 6. The CDR3 contains 15 residues. Here the CDR3 reads CASSRGGVRTDTQYF. In DNA form, the CDR3 reads TGCGCCAGCAGTAGGGGAGGGGTCCGCACAGATACGCAGTATTTT.

This clonotype occurred a few times. The chain couples TRBV29-1 to TRBJ1-2; no definite D call. The ends were cut back, 1 base at V and 4 bases at J, with 7 bases in the middle. The CDR3 runs 12 residues. CDR1 and CDR2 (germline): SQVTM, ANQGSEA. CDR3 amino acids: CSVEVRFYGYTF. The CDR3 DNA follows: TGCAGCGTTGAAGTCAGGTTCTATGGCTACACCTTC.

The V and J genes are TRBV25-1 and TRBJ1-1, with 8 bases that match TRBD1. This CDR3 has 13 amino acids. The germline CDR1 and CDR2 sequences are MGHDK and SYGVNS. The V and J ends lost 6 bases and 4 bases, in that order; junction bases with no gene match: 4. DNA for the CDR3: TGTGCCAGCAGGACCAGGGGGCTCACTGAAGCTTTCTTT. This gives the protein CASRTRGLTEAFF.

This clonotype has only a few counts. The chain joins TRBV4-3 to TRBJ2-1; 8 bases are shared with TRBD1. The CDR3 sequence is 17 residues long. With V trimmed by 0 bases and J by 3 bases, 7 bases remained unmatched. The V gene's germline CDR1 is LGHNA and CDR2 YSLEER. Here the CDR3 DNA reads TGCGCCAGCAGCCAAGATGTTGACAGGGGTTTCTACAATGAGCAGTTCTTC. Translation gives CASSQDVDRGFYNEQFF.

This clonotype showed up just a few times. This chain uses TRBV20-1 with TRBJ2-1, with 12 positions matching TRBD2. Germline lookup yields CDR1 DFQATT and CDR2 SNEGSKA (reference sequence). The CDR3 is 14 residues long. V lost 2 bases, J lost 8 bases, and 4 bases stayed unmatched. The CDR3 DNA is TGCAGTGCTAGATCTAGCGGGGGGGGCTATGAGCAGTTCTTC. Translating gives CSARSSGGGYEQFF.

This clonotype was counted a few times. The V gene is TRBV20-1, the J gene TRBJ2-1; D not resolved. The germline V gene encodes CDR1 DFQATT and CDR2 SNEGSKA (reference sequence). The CDR3 is made up of 14 amino acids. The ends were cut back, 5 bases at V and 5 bases at J, with 16 bases in the middle. The CDR3 here is CSAPVPIVDNEQFF. The DNA for the CDR3 is TGCAGTGCTCCGGTCCCGATAGTCGACAATGAGCAGTTCTTC.

This clonotype was seen a few times. CDR3: CASSPAGEYQETQYF. CDR3 nucleotide sequence: TGCGCCAGCAGCCCCGCAGGGGAGTACCAAGAGACCCAGTACTTC. The chain joins TRBV5-1 to TRBJ2-5; maybe TRBD1 (6 bases). The V and J ends lost 4 bases and 0 bases respectively, with 13 bases between them. Germline V lookup: CDR1 SGHRS, CDR2 YFSETQ. The CDR3 length is 15 residues.

This chain joins TRBV12-3 or TRBV12-4 and TRBJ2-7; D is perhaps TRBD1 (6 bases). The V end was cut by 1 base, the J end by 4 bases, with 17 bases between. The length of the CDR3 is 16 residues. CDR3: CASSLGQQGARYEQYF. For the CDR3, the DNA is TGTGCCAGCAGTTTAGGGCAACAGGGAGCTCGATACGAGCAGTACTTC.

This chain uses TRBV5-1 with TRBJ1-2, with a weak D call TRBD1 (6 bases). Germline CDR1 is SGHRS and CDR2 is YFSETQ. The V end was cut by 0 bases, the J end by 6 bases, with 12 bases between. This CDR3 is built from 14 residues. The CDR3 bases are TGCGCCAGCAGCTTGGCCGCCAGGGGCGATGGCTACACCTTC. The encoded protein is CASSLAARGDGYTF.

There are a few counts of this clonotype. The chain uses TRBV7-9 and TRBJ2-4; D unclear. CDR3 length: 14 residues. V shed 4 bases and J shed 9 bases, with 16 bases lying between them. Per the germline V gene, CDR1 is SEHNR and CDR2 is FQNEAQ (reference sequence). The CDR3 nucleotides read TGTGCCAGCAGCTCCTGGATTACGGATGGCATTCAGTACTTC. This translates into CASSSWITDGIQYF.

This clonotype was seen only a few times. The genes are TRBV10-3 and TRBJ2-5; no definite D call. CDR1 is ENHRY and CDR2 is SYGVKD in the germline V gene. This CDR3 has 13 residues. The V and J ends lost 3 bases and 2 bases respectively, with 7 bases between them. The CDR3 region has the DNA TGTGCCATCAGTGATGGCAGGCAAGAGACCCAGTACTTC. This translates into CAISDGRQETQYF.